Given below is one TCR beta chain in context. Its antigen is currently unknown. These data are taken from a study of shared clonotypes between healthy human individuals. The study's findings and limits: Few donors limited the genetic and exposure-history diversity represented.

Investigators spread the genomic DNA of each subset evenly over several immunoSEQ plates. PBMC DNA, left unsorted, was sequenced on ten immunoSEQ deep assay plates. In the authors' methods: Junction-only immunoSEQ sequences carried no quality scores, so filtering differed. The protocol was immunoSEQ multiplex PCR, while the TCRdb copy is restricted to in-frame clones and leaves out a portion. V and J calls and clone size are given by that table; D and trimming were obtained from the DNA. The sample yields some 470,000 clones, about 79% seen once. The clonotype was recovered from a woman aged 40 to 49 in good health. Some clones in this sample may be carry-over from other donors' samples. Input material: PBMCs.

The CDR3: CASTLPRTARGGYTF. Here the CDR3 DNA reads TGTGCCAGCACCCTCCCAAGGACAGCTCGGGGTGGCTACACCTTC. The rearrangement links TRBV28 to TRBJ1-2; D may be TRBD1 (6 bases). CDR3 length: 15 residues. V lost 7 bases and J lost 7, with 22 bases in between. Per the germline V gene, CDR1 is MDHEN and CDR2 is SYDVKM.